A selection of T cell receptor beta chains follows, all from one sample in a study of shared clonotypes between healthy human individuals. Repertoires were generated with immunoSEQ multiplex PCR, while TCRdb's copy carries only in-frame clones and drops some. The top ten hold approximately 1% of the sample, which has some 1.4 million clones, over 95% seen once. What was sequenced was naive CD4+ T cells sorted from blood. The receptor source for this set is a man in his thirties or forties in good health. Both conserved end residues are part of each CDR3. A D gene is named only where the DNA matches it firmly. Size is omitted from some rows. Given values are once, few, many or a class for expanded clones.

CDR3 DNA: TGTGCCAGCCGCAGGGGGCCCGAGCAGTACTTC
CDR3 protein: CASRRGPEQYF
D gene: TRBD1
V gene: TRBV7-2
clone size: -
J gene: TRBJ2-7

CDR3 DNA: TGCGCCAGCAGCTTGGACAGGGAAAATCAGCCCCAGCATTTT
CDR3 protein: CASSLDRENQPQHF
D gene: -
V gene: TRBV5-1
clone size: -
J gene: TRBJ1-5

CDR3 DNA: TGTGCCAGCAGCTCCCCGGGACAGGGGGACACTGAAGCTTTCTTT
CDR3 protein: CASSSPGQGDTEAFF
D gene: TRBD1
V gene: TRBV5-6
clone size: -
J gene: TRBJ1-1

CDR3 DNA: TGCGCCAGCAGCCCCCAGACAGGGGGAGTAGAGACCCAGTACTTC
CDR3 protein: CASSPQTGGVETQYF
D gene: TRBD1
V gene: TRBV5-1
clone size: -
J gene: TRBJ2-5

CDR3 DNA: TGTGCCAGCAGCTTAGATGTAGGGTTAGAGCAGTACTTC
CDR3 protein: CASSLDVGLEQYF
D gene: -
V gene: TRBV7-6
clone size: -
J gene: TRBJ2-7

CDR3 DNA: TGTGCCAGTAGACAGGGGGCTATGACAGATACGCAGTATTTT
CDR3 protein: CASRQGAMTDTQYF
D gene: TRBD1
V gene: TRBV19
clone size: -
J gene: TRBJ2-3

CDR3 DNA: TGTGCCAGCAGCCCAGGACTCGGCACACACACAGATACGCAGTATTTT
CDR3 protein: CASSPGLGTHTDTQYF
D gene: -
V gene: TRBV7-9
clone size: once
J gene: TRBJ2-3

CDR3 DNA: TGTGCCAGCAGCCGGGGACTAGCGGGATTGGATACGCAGTATTTT
CDR3 protein: CASSRGLAGLDTQYF
D gene: TRBD2
V gene: TRBV5-5
clone size: -
J gene: TRBJ2-3

CDR3 DNA: TGTGCCAGCAGTTTAGGGCCCTCCTACAATGAGCAGTTCTTC
CDR3 protein: CASSLGPSYNEQFF
D gene: -
V gene: TRBV28
clone size: once
J gene: TRBJ2-1

CDR3 DNA: TGTGCCAGCAGCGTAGGGGGGCGCCACACCTACAATGAGCAGTTCTTC
CDR3 protein: CASSVGGRHTYNEQFF
D gene: -
V gene: TRBV9
clone size: -
J gene: TRBJ2-1

CDR3 DNA: TGCGCCAGCAGCGTCGGGACAGGGGGCCCTGGGGAGCAGTACTTC
CDR3 protein: CASSVGTGGPGEQYF
D gene: TRBD1
V gene: TRBV5-1
clone size: -
J gene: TRBJ2-7

CDR3 DNA: TGTGCCAGCAGCCCTGGTTTAGCGGGAGGGTACGAGCAGTACTTC
CDR3 protein: CASSPGLAGGYEQYF
D gene: TRBD2
V gene: TRBV5-4
clone size: -
J gene: TRBJ2-7

CDR3 DNA: TGTGCCAGTAGTACAGAAGCAGGACGTCGGGTGGACACTGAAGCTTTCTTT
CDR3 protein: CASSTEAGRRVDTEAFF
D gene: -
V gene: TRBV19
clone size: -
J gene: TRBJ1-1

CDR3 DNA: TGCAGTGCCGGGACAAGCTATGGCTACACCTTC
CDR3 protein: CSAGTSYGYTF
D gene: -
V gene: TRBV20-1
clone size: -
J gene: TRBJ1-2

CDR3 DNA: TGTGCCAGAAGCTTAGTTAGGGGGGGTAATCGGCAGCCCCAGCATTTT
CDR3 protein: CARSLVRGGNRQPQHF
D gene: -
V gene: TRBV7-5
clone size: -
J gene: TRBJ1-5

CDR3 DNA: TGTGCCATCAGAACAGGGGGCCTGGTGGCCGGGGAGCTGTTTTTT
CDR3 protein: CAIRTGGLVAGELFF
D gene: TRBD1
V gene: TRBV10-3
clone size: -
J gene: TRBJ2-2

CDR3 DNA: TGTGCCAGCCGGGACAGGGAGGGCACTGAAGCTTTCTTT
CDR3 protein: CASRDREGTEAFF
D gene: TRBD1
V gene: TRBV7-3
clone size: -
J gene: TRBJ1-1

CDR3 DNA: TGTGCCAGCAGCTTGGTGGGCAGGGCTATCGCGGGAGGGAAAAATGAGCAGTTCTTC
CDR3 protein: CASSLVGRAIAGGKNEQFF
D gene: TRBD2
V gene: TRBV5-4
clone size: -
J gene: TRBJ2-1

CDR3 DNA: TGTGCCAGCAGTTTGACGGGGAGTGGCTACACCTTC
CDR3 protein: CASSLTGSGYTF
D gene: -
V gene: TRBV28
clone size: -
J gene: TRBJ1-2

CDR3 DNA: TGTGCCAGCAGTCCCGGGACTACCATCACCGGGGAGCTGTTTTTT
CDR3 protein: CASSPGTTITGELFF
D gene: TRBD2
V gene: TRBV2
clone size: -
J gene: TRBJ2-2

CDR3 DNA: TGTGCCAGCTCACCTACCGAGGAAGGGCCGGATGGGGCGCAGTACTTC
CDR3 protein: CASSPTEEGPDGAQYF
D gene: -
V gene: TRBV18
clone size: -
J gene: TRBJ2-7

CDR3 DNA: TGTGCCAGTAGTACCATACGGCAGGGGCCGATGCGGCAGCCCCAGCATTTT
CDR3 protein: CASSTIRQGPMRQPQHF
D gene: -
V gene: TRBV19
clone size: -
J gene: TRBJ1-5

CDR3 DNA: TGTGCCAGCTCAGCCCGACAGGGCCGCTCCTACGAGCAGTACTTC
CDR3 protein: CASSARQGRSYEQYF
D gene: TRBD1
V gene: TRBV18
clone size: -
J gene: TRBJ2-7

CDR3 DNA: TGTGCCAGCAGCTTAGCGCGGGTGAAAGGGGCAGAGACCCAGTACTTC
CDR3 protein: CASSLARVKGAETQYF
D gene: -
V gene: TRBV7-2
clone size: -
J gene: TRBJ2-5

CDR3 DNA: TGTGCCAGCTCCTACCGGCTGGGGGCTTGGGGCACTGAAGCTTTCTTT
CDR3 protein: CASSYRLGAWGTEAFF
D gene: -
V gene: TRBV27
clone size: -
J gene: TRBJ1-1

CDR3 DNA: TGTGCCAGCTCACCACCGGGGCGGGAACAGCCCCAGCATTTT
CDR3 protein: CASSPPGREQPQHF
D gene: -
V gene: TRBV18
clone size: -
J gene: TRBJ1-5

CDR3 DNA: TGCGCCAGCAGCCCGGGGACTACCACAGATACGCAGTATTTT
CDR3 protein: CASSPGTTTDTQYF
D gene: TRBD2
V gene: TRBV5-1
clone size: -
J gene: TRBJ2-3

CDR3 DNA: TGTGCCAGCTCACCGTACCAGGGGGCGTCGTACGAGCAGTACTTC
CDR3 protein: CASSPYQGASYEQYF
D gene: TRBD1
V gene: TRBV18
clone size: -
J gene: TRBJ2-7

CDR3 DNA: TGCGCCAGCAGCGCAGACCCTGGAGGCTACGAGCAGTACTTC
CDR3 protein: CASSADPGGYEQYF
D gene: -
V gene: TRBV5-1
clone size: -
J gene: TRBJ2-7

CDR3 DNA: TGTGCCAGCAGTTCATTGAAAACAGGGAATAGCACAGATACGCAGTATTTT
CDR3 protein: CASSSLKTGNSTDTQYF
D gene: -
V gene: TRBV28
clone size: -
J gene: TRBJ2-3

CDR3 DNA: TGCAGCGCGGGTCCTGTAGTGAACACTGAAGCTTTCTTT
CDR3 protein: CSAGPVVNTEAFF
D gene: -
V gene: TRBV29-1
clone size: -
J gene: TRBJ1-1

CDR3 DNA: TGTGCCTGGAGTCGAGTGGGAGGCTACACCTTC
CDR3 protein: CAWSRVGGYTF
D gene: -
V gene: TRBV30
clone size: -
J gene: TRBJ1-2

CDR3 DNA: TGTGCCAGCTCACCACAGGGGGTCCACTCTGGAAACACCATATATTTT
CDR3 protein: CASSPQGVHSGNTIYF
D gene: -
V gene: TRBV18
clone size: -
J gene: TRBJ1-3

CDR3 DNA: TGCGCCAGCAGCACCCTGAGCGGGAGGGGCACAGATACGCAGTATTTT
CDR3 protein: CASSTLSGRGTDTQYF
D gene: TRBD2
V gene: TRBV5-1
clone size: -
J gene: TRBJ2-3

CDR3 DNA: TGTGCCAGCAGCGTAGCGGTGAGCTCCTACGAGCAGTACTTC
CDR3 protein: CASSVAVSSYEQYF
D gene: -
V gene: TRBV9
clone size: -
J gene: TRBJ2-7

CDR3 DNA: TGTGCCAGCAGCCAGTACCCCACCAGCACAGATACGCAGTATTTT
CDR3 protein: CASSQYPTSTDTQYF
D gene: -
V gene: TRBV11-2
clone size: -
J gene: TRBJ2-3

CDR3 DNA: TGTGCCAGCAGCTTTTCCGTAAACGAGCAGTACTTC
CDR3 protein: CASSFSVNEQYF
D gene: -
V gene: TRBV5-5
clone size: -
J gene: TRBJ2-7

CDR3 DNA: TGTGCCAGCAGCGGACCTGGAGAGGGCCGGGGAGATACGCAGTATTTT
CDR3 protein: CASSGPGEGRGDTQYF
D gene: -
V gene: TRBV9
clone size: once
J gene: TRBJ2-3

CDR3 DNA: TGCAGCGTTGTTTTAGGCAACACTGAAGCTTTCTTT
CDR3 protein: CSVVLGNTEAFF
D gene: -
V gene: TRBV29-1
clone size: -
J gene: TRBJ1-1

CDR3 DNA: TGTGCCAGCAGCTCCCAGGGTTTGGACACTGAAGCTTTCTTT
CDR3 protein: CASSSQGLDTEAFF
D gene: -
V gene: TRBV5-5
clone size: -
J gene: TRBJ1-1

CDR3 DNA: TGCGCCAGCAGCTTCGCGGGAGAAGAGACCCAGTACTTC
CDR3 protein: CASSFAGEETQYF
D gene: TRBD2
V gene: TRBV5-1
clone size: -
J gene: TRBJ2-5

CDR3 DNA: TGTGCCAGCAGTGGACTAGCGGGAGACGTTAGGCAGTACTTC
CDR3 protein: CASSGLAGDVRQYF
D gene: TRBD2
V gene: TRBV6-6
clone size: once
J gene: TRBJ2-7

CDR3 DNA: TGTGCCAGCAGCCCCGAGGCTGGAAACACCATATATTTT
CDR3 protein: CASSPEAGNTIYF
D gene: -
V gene: TRBV11-2
clone size: -
J gene: TRBJ1-3

CDR3 DNA: TGCGCCAGCAGCCAATGGGGACCGGGACTAGCGGGGGAACTGCCTGAATATGAGCAGTTCTTC
CDR3 protein: CASSQWGPGLAGELPEYEQFF
D gene: TRBD2
V gene: TRBV4-3
clone size: -
J gene: TRBJ2-1